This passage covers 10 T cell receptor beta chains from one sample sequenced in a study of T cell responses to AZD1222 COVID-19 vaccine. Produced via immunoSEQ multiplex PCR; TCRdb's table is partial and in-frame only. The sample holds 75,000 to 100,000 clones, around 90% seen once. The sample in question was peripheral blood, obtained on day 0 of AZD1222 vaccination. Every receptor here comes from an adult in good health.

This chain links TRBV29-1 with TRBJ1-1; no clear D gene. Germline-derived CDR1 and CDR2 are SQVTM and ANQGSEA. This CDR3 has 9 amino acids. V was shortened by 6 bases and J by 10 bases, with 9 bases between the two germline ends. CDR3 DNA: TGCAGCGTAAGAGGGTTAGCTTTCTTT. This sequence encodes CSVRGLAFF.

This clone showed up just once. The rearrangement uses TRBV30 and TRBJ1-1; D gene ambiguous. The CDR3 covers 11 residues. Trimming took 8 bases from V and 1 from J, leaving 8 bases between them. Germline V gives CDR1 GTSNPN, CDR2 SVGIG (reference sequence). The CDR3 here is CALRRNTEAFF. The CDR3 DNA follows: TGTGCCCTCCGACGGAACACTGAAGCTTTCTTT. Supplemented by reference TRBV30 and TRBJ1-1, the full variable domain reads SQTIHQWPATLVQPVGSPLSLECTVEGTSNPNLYWYRQAAGRGLQLLFYSVGIGQISSEVPQNLSASRPQDRQFILSSKKLLLSDSGFYLCALRRNTEAFFGQGTRLTVV.

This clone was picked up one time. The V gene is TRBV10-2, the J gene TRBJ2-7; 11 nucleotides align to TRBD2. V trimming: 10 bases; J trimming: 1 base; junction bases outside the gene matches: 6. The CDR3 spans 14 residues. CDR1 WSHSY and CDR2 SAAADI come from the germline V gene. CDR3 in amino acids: CAIGRLAGSYEQYF. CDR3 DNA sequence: TGCGCCATCGGAAGACTAGCGGGGTCCTACGAGCAGTACTTC.

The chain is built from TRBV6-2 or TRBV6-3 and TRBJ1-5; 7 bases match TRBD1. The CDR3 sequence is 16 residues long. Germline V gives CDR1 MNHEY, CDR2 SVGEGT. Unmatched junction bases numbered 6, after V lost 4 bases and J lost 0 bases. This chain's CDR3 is CASSLRQGNSNQPQHF. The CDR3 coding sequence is TGTGCCAGCAGTTTAAGACAGGGTAATAGCAATCAGCCCCAGCATTTT.

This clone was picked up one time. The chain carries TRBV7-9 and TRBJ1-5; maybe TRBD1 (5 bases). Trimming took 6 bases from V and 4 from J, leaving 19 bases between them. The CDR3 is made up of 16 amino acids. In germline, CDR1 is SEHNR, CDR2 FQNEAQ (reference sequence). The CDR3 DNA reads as TGTGCCAGCAGAACCCCGGCTGGAGGGGTTAATCAGCCCCAGCATTTT. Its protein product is CASRTPAGGVNQPQHF.

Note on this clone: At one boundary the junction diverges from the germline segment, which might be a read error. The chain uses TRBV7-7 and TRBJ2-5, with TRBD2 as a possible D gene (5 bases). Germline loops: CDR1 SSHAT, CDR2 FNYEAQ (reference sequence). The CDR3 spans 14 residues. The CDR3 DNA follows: TGTGCTAGCAGTCGCACGCTAGCCGGGGAGACCCAGTACTTC. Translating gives CASSRTLAGETQYF.

This CDR3 reads CASSLTSNEKLFF. In nucleotides, the CDR3 is TGTGCCAGCAGCTTAACCAGTAATGAAAAACTGTTTTTT. The chain links TRBV7-9 to TRBJ1-4; D is unclear. Germline assignment: CDR1 SEHNR and CDR2 FQNEAQ (reference sequence). This CDR3 has 13 residues. The ends were cut back, 2 bases at V and 4 bases at J, with 5 bases in the middle.

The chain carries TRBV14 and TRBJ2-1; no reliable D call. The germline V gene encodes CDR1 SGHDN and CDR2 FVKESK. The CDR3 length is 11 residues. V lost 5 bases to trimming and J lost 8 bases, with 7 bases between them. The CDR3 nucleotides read TGTGCCAGCAGCAAGTGGGATGAGCAGTTCTTC. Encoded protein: CASSKWDEQFF.

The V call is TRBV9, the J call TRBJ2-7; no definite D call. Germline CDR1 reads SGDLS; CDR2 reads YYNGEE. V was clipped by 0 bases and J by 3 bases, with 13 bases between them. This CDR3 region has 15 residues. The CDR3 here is CASSVGGDSLYEQYF. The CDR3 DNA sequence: TGTGCCAGCAGCGTAGGTGGCGATTCTCTCTACGAGCAGTACTTC.

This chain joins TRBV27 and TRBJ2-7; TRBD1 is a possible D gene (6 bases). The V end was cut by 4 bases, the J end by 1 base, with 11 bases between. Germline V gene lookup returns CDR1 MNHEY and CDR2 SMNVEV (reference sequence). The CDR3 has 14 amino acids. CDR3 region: CASSYATGSYEQYF. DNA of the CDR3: TGTGCCAGCAGTTATGCGACAGGTTCCTACGAGCAGTACTTC.